This T cell receptor (beta chain) comes out of a study of early T cells in non-severe SARS-CoV-2 infection. TCRdb redid the calling of the 5' RACE reads with MiXCR, one entry per CDR3 protein. The sample consists of some 19,000 distinct CDR3 sequences, approximately 4% of them appearing once. V lost 5 bases to trimming and J lost 2 bases, with 15 bases between them. Germline V gene sequence: CDR1 MNHEY, CDR2 SMNVEV (reference sequence). This CDR3 region has 15 residues. This clonotype appeared many times. The specimen was whole blood. The TCR was taken from an adult who was a healthcare worker with PCR-confirmed SARS-CoV-2 infection or an uninfected control (not recorded which). The chain employs TRBV27 and TRBJ1-1; a possible D gene is TRBD1 (6 bases). The CDR3 loop is CASSIPGTSNTEAFF. CDR3 nucleotides: TGTGCCAGCAGTATACCCGGGACATCTAACACTGAAGCTTTCTTT.